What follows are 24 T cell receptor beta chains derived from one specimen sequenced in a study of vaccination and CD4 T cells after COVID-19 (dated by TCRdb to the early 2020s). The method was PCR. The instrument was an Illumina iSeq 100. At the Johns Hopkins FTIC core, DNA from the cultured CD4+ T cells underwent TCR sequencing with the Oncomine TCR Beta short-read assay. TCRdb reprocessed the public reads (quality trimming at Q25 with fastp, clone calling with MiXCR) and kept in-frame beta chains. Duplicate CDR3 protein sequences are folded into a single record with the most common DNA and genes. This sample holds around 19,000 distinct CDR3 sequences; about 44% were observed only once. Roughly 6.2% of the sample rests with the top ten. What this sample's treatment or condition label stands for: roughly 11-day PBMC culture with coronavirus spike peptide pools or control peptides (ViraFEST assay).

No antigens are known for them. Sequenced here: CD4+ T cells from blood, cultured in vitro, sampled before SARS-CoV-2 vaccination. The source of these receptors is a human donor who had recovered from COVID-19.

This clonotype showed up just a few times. CDR3 nucleotides: TGTGCCAGCTCACCCCGCACGGGCAGTAACTATGGCTACACCTTC. It translates to CASSPRTGSNYGYTF. The chain links TRBV18 to TRBJ1-2, with D hard to call. The germline CDR1 and CDR2 sequences are KGHSH and LQKENI. CDR3 length: 15 residues. V was trimmed by 3 bases and J by 1 base, leaving 12 bases between them.

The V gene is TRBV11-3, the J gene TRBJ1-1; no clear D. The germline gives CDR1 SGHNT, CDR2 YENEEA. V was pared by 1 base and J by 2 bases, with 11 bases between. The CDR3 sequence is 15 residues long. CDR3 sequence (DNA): TGTGCCAGCAGCTTAGTTGCCGGAGCCAACACTGAAGCTTTCTTT. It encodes CASSLVAGANTEAFF.

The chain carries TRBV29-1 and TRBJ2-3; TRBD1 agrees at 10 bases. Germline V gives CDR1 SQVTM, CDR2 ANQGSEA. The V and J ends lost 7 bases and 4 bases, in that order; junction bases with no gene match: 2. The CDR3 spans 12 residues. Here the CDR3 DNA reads TGCAGCGGGACAGGGGGATCAGATACGCAGTATTTT. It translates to CSGTGGSDTQYF.

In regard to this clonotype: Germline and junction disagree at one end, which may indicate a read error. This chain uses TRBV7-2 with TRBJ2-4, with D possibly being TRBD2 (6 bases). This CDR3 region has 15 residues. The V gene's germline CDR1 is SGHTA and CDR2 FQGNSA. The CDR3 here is CASSSPVAGRNIPYF. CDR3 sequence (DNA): TGTGCCAGCAGCTCGCCGGTGGCAGGGAGGAACATTCCGTACTTC.

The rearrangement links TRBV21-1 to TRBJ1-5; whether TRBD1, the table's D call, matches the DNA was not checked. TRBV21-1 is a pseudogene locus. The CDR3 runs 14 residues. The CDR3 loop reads CASSKDRDGQPQHF. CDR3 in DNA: TGTGCCAGCAGCAAAGACCGGGACGGTCAGCCCCAGCATTTT.

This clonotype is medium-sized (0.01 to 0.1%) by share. CDR3 nucleotide sequence: TGTGCCAGCAGTTTTCGGACATCTTCACCCCTCCACTTT. Translating it yields CASSFRTSSPLHF. This rearrangement joins TRBV27 to TRBJ1-6, with TRBD1 as a possible D gene (5 bases). CDR3 length equals 13 residues. Deletions cut 3 bases from V and 9 bases from J, with 9 bases between. The germline V gene encodes CDR1 MNHEY and CDR2 SMNVEV (reference sequence).

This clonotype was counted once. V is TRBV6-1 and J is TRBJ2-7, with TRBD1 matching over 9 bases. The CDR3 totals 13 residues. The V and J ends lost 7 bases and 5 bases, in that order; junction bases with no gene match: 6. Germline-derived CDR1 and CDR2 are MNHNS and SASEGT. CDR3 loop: CASMGQGGNEQYF. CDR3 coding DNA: TGTGCCAGCATGGGACAGGGCGGCAACGAGCAGTACTTC.

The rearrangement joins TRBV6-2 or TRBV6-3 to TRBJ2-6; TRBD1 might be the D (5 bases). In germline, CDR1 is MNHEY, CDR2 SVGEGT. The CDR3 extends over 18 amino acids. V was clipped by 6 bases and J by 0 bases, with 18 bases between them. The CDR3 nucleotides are TGTGCCAGCAGACCGCCCGGACACTTCAGCTCTGGGGCCAACGTCCTGACTTTC. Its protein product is CASRPPGHFSSGANVLTF.

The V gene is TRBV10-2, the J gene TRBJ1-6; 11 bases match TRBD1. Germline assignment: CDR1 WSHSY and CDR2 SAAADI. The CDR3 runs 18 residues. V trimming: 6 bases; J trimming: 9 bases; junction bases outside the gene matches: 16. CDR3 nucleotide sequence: TGCGCCAGCAGGTCCGGGACAGGGGGTATTAGGAGGATTTCACCCCTCCACTTT. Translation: CASRSGTGGIRRISPLHF.

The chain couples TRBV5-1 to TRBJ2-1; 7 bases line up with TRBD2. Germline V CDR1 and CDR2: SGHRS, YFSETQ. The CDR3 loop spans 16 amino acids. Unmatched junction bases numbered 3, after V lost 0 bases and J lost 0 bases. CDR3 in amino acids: CASSLVPGGSYNEQFF. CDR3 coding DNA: TGCGCCAGCAGCTTGGTCCCGGGGGGCTCCTACAATGAGCAGTTCTTC. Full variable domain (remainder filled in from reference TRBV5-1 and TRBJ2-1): KAGVTQTPRYLIKTRGQQVTLSCSPISGHRSVSWYQQTPGQGLQFLFEYFSETQRNKGNFPGRFSGRQFSNSRSEMNVSTLELGDSALYLCASSLVPGGSYNEQFFGPGTRLTVL.

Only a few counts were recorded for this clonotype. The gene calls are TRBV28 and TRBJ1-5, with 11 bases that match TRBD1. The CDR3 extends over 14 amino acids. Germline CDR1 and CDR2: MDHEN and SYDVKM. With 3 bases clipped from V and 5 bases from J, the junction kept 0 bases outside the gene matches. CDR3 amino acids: CASSLDRGHQPQHF. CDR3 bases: TGTGCCAGCAGTTTGGACAGGGGGCATCAGCCCCAGCATTTT.

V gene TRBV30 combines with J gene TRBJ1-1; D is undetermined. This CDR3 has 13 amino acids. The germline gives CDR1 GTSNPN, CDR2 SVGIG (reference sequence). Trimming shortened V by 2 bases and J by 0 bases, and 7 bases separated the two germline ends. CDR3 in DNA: TGTGCCTGGAGTCCAGACCTGAACACTGAAGCTTTCTTT. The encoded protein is CAWSPDLNTEAFF.

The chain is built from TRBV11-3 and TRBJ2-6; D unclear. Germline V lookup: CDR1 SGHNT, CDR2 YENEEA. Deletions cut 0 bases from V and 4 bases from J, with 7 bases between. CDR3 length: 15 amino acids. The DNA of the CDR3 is TGTGCCAGCAGCTTAGATCCCTCCGGGGCCAACGTCCTGACTTTC. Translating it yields CASSLDPSGANVLTF.

The CDR3 region has the DNA TGTGCCAGCAGTGAACTTTCAGGGGGGGCTTCCGAGCAGTACTTC. Protein sequence: CASSELSGGASEQYF. The chain is built from TRBV2 and TRBJ2-7; perhaps D is TRBD1 or TRBD2 (7 bases each). From germline, CDR1 is SNHLY and CDR2 FYNNEI. The CDR3 covers 15 residues. V was shortened by 2 bases and J by 6 bases, with 17 bases between the two germline ends. The whole variable domain, remainder taken from reference TRBV2 and TRBJ2-7, is EPEVTQTPSHQVTQMGQEVILRCVPISNHLYFYWYRQILGQKVEFLVSFYNNEISEKSEIFDDQFSVERPDGSNFTLKIRSTKLEDSAMYFCASSELSGGASEQYFGPGTRLTVT.

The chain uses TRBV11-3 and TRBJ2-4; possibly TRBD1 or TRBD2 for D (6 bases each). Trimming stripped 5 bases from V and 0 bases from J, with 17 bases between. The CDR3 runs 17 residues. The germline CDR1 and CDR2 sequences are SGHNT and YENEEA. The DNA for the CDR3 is TGTGCCAGCAGCCCCCAGGGGCGGGGCCTAGCCAAAAACATTCAGTACTTC. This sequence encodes CASSPQGRGLAKNIQYF.

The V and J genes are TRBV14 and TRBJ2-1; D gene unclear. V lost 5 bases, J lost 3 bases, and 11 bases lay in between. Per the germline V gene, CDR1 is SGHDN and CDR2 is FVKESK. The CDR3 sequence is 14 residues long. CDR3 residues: CASSLRQSYNEQFF. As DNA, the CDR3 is TGTGCCAGCAGCTTACGACAAAGCTACAATGAGCAGTTCTTC.

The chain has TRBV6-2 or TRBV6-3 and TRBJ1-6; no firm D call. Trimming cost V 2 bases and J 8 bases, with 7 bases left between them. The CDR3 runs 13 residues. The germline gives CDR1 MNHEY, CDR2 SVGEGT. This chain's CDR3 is CASSYPQDSPLHF. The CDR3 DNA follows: TGTGCCAGCAGTTACCCACAAGATTCACCCCTCCACTTT.

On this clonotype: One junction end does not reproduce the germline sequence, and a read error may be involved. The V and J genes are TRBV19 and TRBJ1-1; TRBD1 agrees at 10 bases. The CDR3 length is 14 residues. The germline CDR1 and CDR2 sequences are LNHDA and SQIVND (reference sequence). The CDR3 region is CASSVDRGPTEAFF. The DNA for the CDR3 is TGTGCCAGTAGTGTAGACAGGGGGCCTACTGAAGCTTTCTTT.

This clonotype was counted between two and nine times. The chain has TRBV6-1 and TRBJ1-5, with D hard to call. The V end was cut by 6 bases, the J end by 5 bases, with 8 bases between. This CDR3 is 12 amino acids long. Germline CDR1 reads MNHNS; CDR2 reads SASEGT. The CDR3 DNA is TGTGCCAGCAGGGACCGTTATCAGCCCCAGCATTTT. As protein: CASRDRYQPQHF.

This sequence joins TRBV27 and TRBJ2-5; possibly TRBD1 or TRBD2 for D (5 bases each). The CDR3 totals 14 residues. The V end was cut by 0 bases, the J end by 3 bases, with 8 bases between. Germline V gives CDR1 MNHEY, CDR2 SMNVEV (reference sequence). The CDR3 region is CASSLSQGEETQYF. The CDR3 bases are TGTGCCAGCAGTTTATCGCAGGGAGAAGAGACCCAGTACTTC.

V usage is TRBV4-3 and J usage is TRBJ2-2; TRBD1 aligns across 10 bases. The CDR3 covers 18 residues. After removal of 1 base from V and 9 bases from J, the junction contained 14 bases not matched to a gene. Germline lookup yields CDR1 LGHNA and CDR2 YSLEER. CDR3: CASSQAIMAGTGARELFF. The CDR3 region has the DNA TGCGCCAGCAGCCAAGCCATCATGGCCGGGACAGGGGCCAGGGAGCTGTTTTTT.

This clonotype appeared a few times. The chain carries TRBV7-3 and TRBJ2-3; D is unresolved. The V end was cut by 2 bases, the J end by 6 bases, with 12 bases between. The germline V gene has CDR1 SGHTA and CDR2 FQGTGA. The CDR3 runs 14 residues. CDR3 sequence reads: CASSLGYSPDTQYF. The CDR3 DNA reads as TGTGCCAGCAGCTTAGGGTACAGCCCGGATACGCAGTATTTT.

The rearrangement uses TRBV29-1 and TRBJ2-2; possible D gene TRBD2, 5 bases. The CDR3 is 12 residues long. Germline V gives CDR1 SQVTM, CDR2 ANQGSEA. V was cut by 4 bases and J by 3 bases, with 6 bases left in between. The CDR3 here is CSVGGYTGELFF. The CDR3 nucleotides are TGCAGCGTTGGAGGGTACACCGGGGAGCTGTTTTTT.

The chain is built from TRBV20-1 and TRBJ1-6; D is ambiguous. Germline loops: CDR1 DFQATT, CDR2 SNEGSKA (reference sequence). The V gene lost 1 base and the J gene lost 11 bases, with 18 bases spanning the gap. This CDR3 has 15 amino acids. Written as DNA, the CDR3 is TGCAGTGCTAGAGGCCAGGCGCCGAGTTATCCACCCCTCCACTTT. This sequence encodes CSARGQAPSYPPLHF.